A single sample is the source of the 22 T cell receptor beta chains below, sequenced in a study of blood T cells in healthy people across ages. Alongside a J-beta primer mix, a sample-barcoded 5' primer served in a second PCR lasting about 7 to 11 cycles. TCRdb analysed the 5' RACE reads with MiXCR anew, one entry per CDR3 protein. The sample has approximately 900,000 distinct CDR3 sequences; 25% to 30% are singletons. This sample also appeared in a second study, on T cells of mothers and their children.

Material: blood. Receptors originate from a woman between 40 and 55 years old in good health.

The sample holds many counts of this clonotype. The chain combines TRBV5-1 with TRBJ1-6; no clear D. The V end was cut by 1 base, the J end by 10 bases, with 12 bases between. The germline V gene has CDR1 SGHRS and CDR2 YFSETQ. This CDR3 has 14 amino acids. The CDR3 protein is CASSLFGVGSPLHF. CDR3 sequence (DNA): TGCGCCAGCAGCTTGTTCGGGGTAGGGTCACCCCTCCACTTT.

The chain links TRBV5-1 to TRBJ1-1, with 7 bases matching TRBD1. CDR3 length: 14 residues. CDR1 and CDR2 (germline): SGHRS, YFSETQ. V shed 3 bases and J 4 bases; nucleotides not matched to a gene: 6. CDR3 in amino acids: CASSSGTEGTEAFF. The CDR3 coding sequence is TGCGCCAGCAGCTCCGGGACAGAGGGCACTGAAGCTTTCTTT.

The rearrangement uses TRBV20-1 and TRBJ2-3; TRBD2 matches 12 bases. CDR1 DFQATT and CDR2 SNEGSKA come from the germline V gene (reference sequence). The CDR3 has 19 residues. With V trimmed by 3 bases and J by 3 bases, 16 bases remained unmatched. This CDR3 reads CSASPLLAGGLSSTDTQYF. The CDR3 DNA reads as TGCAGTGCTAGCCCCTTGCTAGCGGGGGGGCTCTCCTCTACAGATACGCAGTATTTT.

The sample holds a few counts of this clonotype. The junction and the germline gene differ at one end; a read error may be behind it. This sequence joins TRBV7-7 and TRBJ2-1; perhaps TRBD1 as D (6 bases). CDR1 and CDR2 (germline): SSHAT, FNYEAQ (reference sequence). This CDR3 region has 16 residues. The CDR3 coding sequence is TGTGCTAGCAGCTTGGGGACATATTATTCATACAATGAGCAGTTCTTC. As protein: CASSLGTYYSYNEQFF.

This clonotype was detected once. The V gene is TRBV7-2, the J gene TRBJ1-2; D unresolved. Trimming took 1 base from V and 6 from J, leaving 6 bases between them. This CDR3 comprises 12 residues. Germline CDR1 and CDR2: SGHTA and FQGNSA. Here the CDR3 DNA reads TGTGCCAGCAGCTTAGAGGCCCATGGCTACACCTTC. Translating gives CASSLEAHGYTF. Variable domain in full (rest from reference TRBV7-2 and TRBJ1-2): GAGVSQSPSNKVTEKGKDVELRCDPISGHTALYWYRQSLGQGLEFLIYFQGNSAPDKSGLPSDRFSAERTGGSVSTLTIQRTQQEDSAVYLCASSLEAHGYTFGSGTRLTVV.

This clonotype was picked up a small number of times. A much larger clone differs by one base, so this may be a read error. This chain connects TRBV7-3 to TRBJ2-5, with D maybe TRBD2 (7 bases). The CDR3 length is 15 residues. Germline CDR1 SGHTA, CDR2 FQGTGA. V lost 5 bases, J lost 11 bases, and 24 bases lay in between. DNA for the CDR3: TGTGCCAGCAGCCCTTATGGGGGGGCGCCTCGGGGGCAGTACTTC. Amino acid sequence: CASSPYGGAPRGQYF.

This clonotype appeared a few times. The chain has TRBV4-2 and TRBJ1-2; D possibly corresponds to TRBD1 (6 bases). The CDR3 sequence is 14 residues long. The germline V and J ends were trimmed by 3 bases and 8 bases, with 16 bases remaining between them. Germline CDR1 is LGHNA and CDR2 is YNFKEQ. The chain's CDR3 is CASSQQGLSMGYTF. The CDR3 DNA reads TGTGCCAGCAGCCAGCAGGGGCTTTCTATGGGCTACACCTTC.

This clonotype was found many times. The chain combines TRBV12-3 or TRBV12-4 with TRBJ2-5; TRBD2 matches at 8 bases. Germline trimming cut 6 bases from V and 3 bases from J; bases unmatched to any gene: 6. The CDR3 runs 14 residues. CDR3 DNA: TGTGCCAGCAGCCCCGGACTAGCTGAAGAGACCCAGTACTTC. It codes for CASSPGLAEETQYF.

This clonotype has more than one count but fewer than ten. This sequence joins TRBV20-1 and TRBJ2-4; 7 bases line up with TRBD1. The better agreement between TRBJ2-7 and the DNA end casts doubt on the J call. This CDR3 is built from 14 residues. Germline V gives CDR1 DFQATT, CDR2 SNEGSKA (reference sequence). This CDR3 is CSAVDREDPYEQYF. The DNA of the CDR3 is TGCAGTGCGGTCGACAGGGAAGACCCCTACGAGCAGTACTTC.

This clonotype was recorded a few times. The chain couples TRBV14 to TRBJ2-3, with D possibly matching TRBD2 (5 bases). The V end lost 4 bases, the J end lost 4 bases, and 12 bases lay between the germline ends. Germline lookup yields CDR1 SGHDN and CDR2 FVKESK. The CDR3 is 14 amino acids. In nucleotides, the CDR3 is TGTGCCAGCAGCCGTCTAGCAGTCGCAGATACGCAGTATTTT. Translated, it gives CASSRLAVADTQYF.

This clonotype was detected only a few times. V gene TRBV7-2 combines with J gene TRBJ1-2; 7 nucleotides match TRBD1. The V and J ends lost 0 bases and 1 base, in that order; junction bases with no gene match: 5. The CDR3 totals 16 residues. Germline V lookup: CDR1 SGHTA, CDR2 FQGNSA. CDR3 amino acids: CASSLAGGAVNYGYTF. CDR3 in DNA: TGTGCCAGCAGCTTAGCAGGGGGCGCGGTTAACTATGGCTACACCTTC.

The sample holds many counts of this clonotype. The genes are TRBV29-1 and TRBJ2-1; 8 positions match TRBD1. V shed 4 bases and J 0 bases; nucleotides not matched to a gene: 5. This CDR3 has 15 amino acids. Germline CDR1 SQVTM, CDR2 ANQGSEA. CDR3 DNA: TGCAGCGTTGGAACAGGGGGTTTCTCCTACAATGAGCAGTTCTTC. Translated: CSVGTGGFSYNEQFF.

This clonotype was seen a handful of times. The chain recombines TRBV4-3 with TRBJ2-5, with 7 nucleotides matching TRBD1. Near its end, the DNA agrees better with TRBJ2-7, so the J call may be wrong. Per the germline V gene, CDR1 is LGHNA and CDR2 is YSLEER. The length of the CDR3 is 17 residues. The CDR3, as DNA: TGCGCCAGCAGCCAAGAGTGGGCGATGACAGGGATCTACGAGCAGTACTTC. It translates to CASSQEWAMTGIYEQYF.

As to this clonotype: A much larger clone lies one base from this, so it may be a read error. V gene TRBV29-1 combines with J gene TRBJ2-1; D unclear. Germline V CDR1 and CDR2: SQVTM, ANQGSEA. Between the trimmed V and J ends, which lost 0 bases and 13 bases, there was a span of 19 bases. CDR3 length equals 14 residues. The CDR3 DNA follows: TGCAGCGTTGAAGATCTAAGGGTCCCAGAGACCCAGTTCTTC. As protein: CSVEDLRVPETQFF.

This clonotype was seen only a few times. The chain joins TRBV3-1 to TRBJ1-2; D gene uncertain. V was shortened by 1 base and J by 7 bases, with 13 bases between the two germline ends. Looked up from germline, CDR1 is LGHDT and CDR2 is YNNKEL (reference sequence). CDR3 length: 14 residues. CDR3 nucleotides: TGTGCCAGCAGCCAAGCAAGGCGGGGATCTGGCTACACCTTC. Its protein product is CASSQARRGSGYTF.

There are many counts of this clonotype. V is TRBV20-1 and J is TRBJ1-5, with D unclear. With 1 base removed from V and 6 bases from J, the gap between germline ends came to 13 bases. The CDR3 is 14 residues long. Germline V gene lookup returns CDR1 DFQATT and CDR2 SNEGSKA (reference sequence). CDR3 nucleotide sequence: TGCAGTGCTAGAGGGGGAGTTTTATTTCAGCCCCAGCATTTT. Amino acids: CSARGGVLFQPQHF.

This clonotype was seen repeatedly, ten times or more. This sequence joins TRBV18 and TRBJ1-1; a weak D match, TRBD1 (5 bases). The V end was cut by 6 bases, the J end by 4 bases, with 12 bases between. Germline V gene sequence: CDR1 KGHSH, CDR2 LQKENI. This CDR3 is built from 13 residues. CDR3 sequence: CASSRGVGTEAFF. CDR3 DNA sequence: TGTGCCAGCTCCCGGGGGGTGGGCACTGAAGCTTTCTTT.

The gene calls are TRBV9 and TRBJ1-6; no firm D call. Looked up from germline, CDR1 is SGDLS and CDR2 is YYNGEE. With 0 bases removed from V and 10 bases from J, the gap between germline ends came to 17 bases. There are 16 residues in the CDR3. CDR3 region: CASSVGGGVAMSPLHF. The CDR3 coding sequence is TGTGCCAGCAGCGTAGGAGGCGGGGTAGCAATGTCACCCCTCCACTTT.

As DNA, the CDR3 is TGTGCCAGCAGTTTGGGACTAGCTACGCCCTCCAATGAGCAGTTCTTC. Protein: CASSLGLATPSNEQFF. The chain combines TRBV12-3 or TRBV12-4 with TRBJ2-1, with 9 bases aligning to TRBD2. CDR3 length: 16 amino acids. The junction had 9 bases not matched to a gene; V was cut back by 3 bases and J by 6 bases.

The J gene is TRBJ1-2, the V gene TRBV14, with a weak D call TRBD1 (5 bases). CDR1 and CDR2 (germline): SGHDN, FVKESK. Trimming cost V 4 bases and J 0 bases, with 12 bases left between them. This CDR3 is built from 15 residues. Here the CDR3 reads CASSPRQYSNYGYTF. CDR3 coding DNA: TGTGCCAGCAGCCCTCGACAGTATTCTAACTATGGCTACACCTTC.

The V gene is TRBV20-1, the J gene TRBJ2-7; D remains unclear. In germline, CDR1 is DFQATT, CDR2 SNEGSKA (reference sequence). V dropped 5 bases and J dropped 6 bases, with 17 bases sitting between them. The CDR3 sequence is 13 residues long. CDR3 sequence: CSAVPGRATEQYF. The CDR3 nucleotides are TGCAGTGCTGTCCCCGGCAGAGCCACCGAGCAGTACTTC.

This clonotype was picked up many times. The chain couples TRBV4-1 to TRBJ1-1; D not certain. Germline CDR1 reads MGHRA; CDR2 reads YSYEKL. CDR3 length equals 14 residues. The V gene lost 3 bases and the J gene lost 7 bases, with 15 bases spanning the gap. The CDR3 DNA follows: TGCGCCAGCAGCCAGCAACTTACAAGTTTTGAAGCTTTCTTT. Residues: CASSQQLTSFEAFF.